These 6 T cell receptor beta chains came from one sample sequenced in a study of blood T cell repertoires in COVID-19 (dated by TCRdb to about 2020). Library creation used the immunoSEQ multiplex PCR assay. In its TCRdb copy, this immuneACCESS table keeps in-frame sequences only and misses some clones. Where compared with another copy, unresolved V genes explain less than half of these, and the others have no known cause. Within this sample are 100,000 to 150,000 clones, with around 89% of them counted one time only. About 9.3% of the sample belongs to the ten largest clones. What was sequenced was peripheral blood. All receptors derive from a middle-aged man with acute or convalescent COVID-19.

The chain is built from TRBV10-1 and TRBJ1-1, with D maybe TRBD1 (6 bases). CDR1 and CDR2 (germline): WNHNN, SYGVQD (reference sequence). This CDR3 is 13 amino acids long. The ends were cut back, 5 bases at V and 6 bases at J, with 13 bases in the middle. The CDR3 protein is CASSPGGRPEAFF. In DNA form, the CDR3 reads TGCGCCAGCAGTCCCGGGGGGCGACCTGAAGCTTTCTTT.

The chain employs TRBV7-8 and TRBJ1-1; D ambiguous. Germline values: CDR1 SGHVS, CDR2 FQNEAQ. The CDR3 runs 13 residues. Trimming stripped 5 bases from V and 4 bases from J, with 11 bases between. The CDR3: CASSVVEGTEAFF. The CDR3 bases are TGTGCCAGCAGCGTCGTGGAGGGCACTGAAGCTTTCTTT. Supplemented by reference TRBV7-8 and TRBJ1-1, the full variable domain reads GAGVSQSPRYKVAKRGQDVALRCDPISGHVSLFWYQQALGQGPEFLTYFQNEAQLDKSGLPSDRFFAERPEGSVSTLKIQRTQQEDSAVYLCASSVVEGTEAFFGQGTRLTVV.

CDR3 amino acids: CASSYQGGNTEAFF. The CDR3 nucleotides are TGTGCCAGCAGCTATCAGGGAGGCAACACTGAAGCTTTCTTT. The V and J genes are TRBV7-8 and TRBJ1-1, with D possibly TRBD1 on 5 matching bases. This CDR3 is 14 amino acids long. Trimming removed 4 bases from V and 2 bases from J, with 11 bases in between. Germline CDR1 is SGHVS and CDR2 is FQNEAQ.

This chain links TRBV6-1 with TRBJ1-2; 7 bases fit TRBD1. Trimming removed 5 bases from V and 3 bases from J; junction bases left unmatched: 3. The length of the CDR3 is 13 residues. Germline loops: CDR1 MNHNS, CDR2 SASEGT. The CDR3 coding sequence is TGTGCCAGCAGTCGTACAGGGGACTATGGCTACACCTTC. This encodes CASSRTGDYGYTF.

Regarding this clone: The junction does not match germline at one end; this may be a read error. The chain has TRBV3-1 (or the pseudogene TRBV3-2) and TRBJ1-3; D is perhaps TRBD1 (5 bases). The CDR3 extends over 13 amino acids. Germline-derived CDR1 and CDR2 are LGHDT and YNNKEL (reference sequence). CDR3 sequence (DNA): TGTGCCAGCAGCCTCCGTCAGGGAAGCACCATATATTTT. Its protein product is CASSLRQGSTIYF.

The rearrangement uses TRBV29-1 and TRBJ2-1, with D hard to call. Germline V lookup: CDR1 SQVTM, CDR2 ANQGSEA. The V end was cut by 6 bases, the J end by 0 bases, with 15 bases between. This CDR3 is built from 15 residues. For the CDR3, the DNA is TGCAGCGTCCTCGGGTCCGTTCCCTCCTACAATGAGCAGTTCTTC. Encoded protein: CSVLGSVPSYNEQFF.